This TCR beta chain was obtained from a study of blood T cell repertoires in COVID-19. Across the study: Sample material is recorded as cDNA or gDNA derived from T cells, B-cell-depleted T cells, or PBMCs.

Germline V lookup: CDR1 MNHEY, CDR2 SVGAGI. The length of the CDR3 is 16 residues. V was trimmed by 4 bases and J by 0 bases, leaving 16 bases between them. Sequencing was performed with immunoSEQ multiplex PCR; in TCRdb, only in-frame clones are kept and a portion is missing. In the table there are more than 120,000 clones, about 86% of which are singletons. The sequence was collected from a woman aged 50 to 60 with active or convalescent COVID-19. The specimen sequenced was peripheral blood. The rearrangement uses TRBV6-5 and TRBJ2-7; maybe TRBD2 (5 bases). The CDR3 region is CASSSSMTGSSYEQYF. The CDR3 region has the DNA TGTGCCAGCAGTTCTTCTATGACGGGGAGCTCCTACGAGCAGTACTTC.